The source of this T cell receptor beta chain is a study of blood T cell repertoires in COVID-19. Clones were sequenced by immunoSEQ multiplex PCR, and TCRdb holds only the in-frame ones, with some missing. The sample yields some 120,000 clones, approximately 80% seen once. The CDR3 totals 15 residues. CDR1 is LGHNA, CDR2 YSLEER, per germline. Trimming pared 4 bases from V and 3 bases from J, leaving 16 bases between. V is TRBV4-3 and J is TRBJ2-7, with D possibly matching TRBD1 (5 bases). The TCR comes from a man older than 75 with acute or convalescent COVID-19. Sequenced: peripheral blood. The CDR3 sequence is CASSPGRAKIYEQYF. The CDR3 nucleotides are TGCGCCAGCAGCCCCGGCAGGGCCAAGATCTACGAGCAGTACTTC.